This TCR beta chain was sequenced in a study of spatial heterogeneity in lung cancer. This clonotype was seen many times. Its antigen is not identified. General study findings and limits: Expanded TCR counts, ubiquitous and regional, correlated respectively with ubiquitous and regional nonsynonymous mutation counts. In tumors, expanded intratumoral alpha and beta TCR counts tracked mutation counts.

The V end lost 4 bases, the J end lost 0 bases, and 16 bases lay between the germline ends. The CDR3 runs to 17 residues. Germline-derived CDR1 and CDR2 are KGHSH and LQKENI. In TCRdb, the 5' RACE reads were re-called with MiXCR into one record per CDR3 protein. The repertoire holds 20,000 to 30,000 distinct CDR3 sequences, with around 9.2% as singletons. The time point denotes: sample taken at primary tumor resection. Unsorted tumor, nontumor lung tissue or cryopreserved PBMC supplied the whole RNA. The sequences come from lung tumor tissue, collected at surgery. The rearrangement uses TRBV18 and TRBJ2-1; possible D gene TRBD1, 5 bases. This sequence originates from a male donor with early-stage non-small cell lung cancer. Written as DNA, the CDR3 is TGTGCCAGCTCACTTTCAGCAGGGCAAAGCTCCTACAATGAGCAGTTCTTC. This translates into CASSLSAGQSSYNEQFF.